This T cell receptor (beta chain) was recorded in a study of CXCR3-negative and CXCR3-positive naive CD8 T cells. UMI-labeled TRB cDNA libraries were prepared by 5' RACE. TCRdb reprocessed the 5' RACE reads and reports one entry per CDR3 protein, with no DNA. Across 90,000 to 95,000 distinct CDR3 sequences, the top ten clones capture over 1.5% of the sample. Germline loops: CDR1 SQVTM, CDR2 ANQGSEA. There are 17 residues in the CDR3. In the case of this clonotype: What it binds is unknown.

Whole-study findings and limits: Naive CXCR3-negative cells resembled naive CXCR3-positive cells in TRBV-TRBJ usage; memory cells differed.

The study sorted every CD8+ T cell subset in triplicate at approximately 300,000 cells each. The gene calls are TRBV29-1 and TRBJ2-2; TCRdb selects TRBD2, and the lack of DNA leaves this call unchecked. This TCR derives from a human donor in good health. Some clones in this sample may be carry-over from other donors' samples. Sequenced: naive CXCR3- CD8+ T cells from blood. Subset given: CD45RO-CCR7+CD27+CD95- naive CD8+ T cells lacking CXCR3 (TNR3-). Here the CDR3 reads CSVARTYAAGGTGELFF.